The T cell receptor beta chain described here comes from a study of blood T cell repertoires in COVID-19. Overall study context: The study drew acute and convalescent COVID-19 samples from the United States, Italy and Spain. From T cells, B-cell-depleted T cells, or PBMCs came the material, which was cDNA or gDNA.

This CDR3 contains 16 residues. V was cut by 0 bases and J by 0 bases, with 9 bases left in between. Germline V CDR1 and CDR2: KGHSH, LQKENI. Methods used by the authors: How many nucleated cells were present was estimated from reference gene primer amplification. Clones were sequenced by immunoSEQ multiplex PCR, and TCRdb holds only the in-frame ones, with some missing. V, J and clone size are those of that table, while D and trimming were read from the DNA. Among 110,000 or so clones listed, around 81% were seen once. Sequenced sample: peripheral blood. The V gene is TRBV18, the J gene TRBJ1-3, with D possibly TRBD1 on 5 matching bases. The TCR was taken from a man aged 80 or over with acute or convalescent COVID-19. The CDR3 sequence is CASSPPTGNSGNTIYF. The CDR3 region has the DNA TGTGCCAGCTCACCACCAACAGGCAACTCTGGAAACACCATATATTTT.